These 7 T cell receptor beta chains came from one sample sequenced in a study of low-dose radiotherapy and immunotherapy resistance in tumors. Time point here: before trial treatment. Both TCRalpha and TCRbeta chains were reverse transcribed with V-gene-specific primers. The authors amplified TCRs for approximately 18 PCR cycles with a constant-region primer and a V-primer adapter. In TCRdb, the reads were re-called with MiXCR into one record per CDR3 protein. The repertoire holds 40,000 or so distinct CDR3 sequences, with less than 40% as singletons. The specimen comprised PBMCs, sampled before treatment. These receptors all stem from a male donor with gallbladder cancer.

To note about this clonotype: The DNA is omitted, as the CDR3 cannot be located on it reliably, and the CDR3 follows TCRdb's listing. The chain has TRBV29-1 and TRBJ2-2. Germline lookup yields CDR1 SQVTM and CDR2 ANQGSEA. The CDR3 region is 12 residues in length, termini included. The CDR3 reads CSGRNTGELFFF.

This clonotype was observed at least ten times. The chain combines TRBV29-1 with TRBJ2-1; perhaps D is TRBD1 or TRBD2 (6 bases each). The CDR3 has 17 amino acids. Per the germline V gene, CDR1 is SQVTM and CDR2 is ANQGSEA. V shed 3 bases and J shed 0 bases, with 18 bases lying between them. CDR3 bases: TGCAGCGTTGAGGGCCTGGGGGGCCTGAACTCCTACAATGAGCAGTTCTTC. Protein product: CSVEGLGGLNSYNEQFF.

This clonotype was detected ten times or more. The rearrangement links TRBV9 to TRBJ2-5; D is possibly TRBD1 (6 bases). The germline V gene has CDR1 SGDLS and CDR2 YYNGEE. Deletions cut 3 bases from V and 4 bases from J, with 13 bases between. The CDR3 spans 14 residues. The CDR3 protein is CASSGTPRGETQYF. The DNA for the CDR3 is TGTGCCAGCAGCGGGACACCCAGGGGAGAGACCCAGTACTTC.

As to this clonotype: Since a far larger clone is one base different, this is likely a read error. The chain carries TRBV6-2 or TRBV6-3 and TRBJ2-1; 10 positions match TRBD2. There are 16 residues in the CDR3. Unmatched junction bases numbered 14, after V lost 5 bases and J lost 10 bases. Per germline, CDR1 MNHEY and CDR2 SVGEGT. DNA of the CDR3: TGTGCCAGCAGTGTCAACCTAGCGGGAGTGTGGAACGAGCAGTTCTTC. It specifies CASSVNLAGVWNEQFF.

This clonotype appeared many times. This chain links TRBV18 with TRBJ2-7; 10 bases align to TRBD1. CDR1 is KGHSH and CDR2 is LQKENI in the germline V gene. The CDR3 is 13 amino acids. J was trimmed by 5 bases and V by 3 bases; bases with no gene match: 1. The CDR3, as DNA: TGTGCCAGCTCACCCGGACAGGGGGACGAGCAGTACTTC. Its protein is CASSPGQGDEQYF.

In DNA, the CDR3 is TGTGCCAGTAGTCCTCGACAGGGGGAGACCCAGTACTTC. It codes for CASSPRQGETQYF. V usage is TRBV19 and J usage is TRBJ2-5; 8 bases fit TRBD1. Germline CDR1 reads LNHDA; CDR2 reads SQIVND (reference sequence). Trimming cost V 5 bases and J 5 bases; bases outside gene matches: 4. The length of the CDR3 is 13 residues.

Many counts were recorded for this clonotype. The genes are TRBV18 and TRBJ2-1, with TRBD2 matching over 7 bases. This CDR3 region has 17 residues. The V gene end was trimmed by 0 bases and the J gene end by 3 bases; junction bases not matched to a gene: 8. The V gene's germline CDR1 is KGHSH and CDR2 LQKENI. This CDR3 reads CASSPPGSSGIYNEQFF. The CDR3 region has the DNA TGTGCCAGCTCACCACCGGGGTCCAGCGGGATCTACAATGAGCAGTTCTTC.